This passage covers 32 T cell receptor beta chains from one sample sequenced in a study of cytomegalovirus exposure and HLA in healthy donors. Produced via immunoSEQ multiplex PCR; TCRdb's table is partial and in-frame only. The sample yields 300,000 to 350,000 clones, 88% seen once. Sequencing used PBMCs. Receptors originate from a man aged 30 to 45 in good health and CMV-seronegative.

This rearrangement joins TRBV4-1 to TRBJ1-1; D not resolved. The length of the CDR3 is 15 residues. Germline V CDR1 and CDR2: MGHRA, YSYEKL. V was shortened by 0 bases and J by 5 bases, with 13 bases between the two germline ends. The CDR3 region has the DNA TGCGCCAGCAGCCAAGACTTGGCAGGCAGAACTGAAGCTTTCTTT. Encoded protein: CASSQDLAGRTEAFF.

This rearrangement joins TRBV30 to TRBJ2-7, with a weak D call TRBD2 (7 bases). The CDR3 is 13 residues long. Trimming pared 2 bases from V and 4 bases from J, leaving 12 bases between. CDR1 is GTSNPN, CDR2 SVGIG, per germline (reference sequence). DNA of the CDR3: TGTGCCTGGAGTAGAGGGGGGGGATACGAGCAGTACTTC. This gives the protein CAWSRGGGYEQYF.

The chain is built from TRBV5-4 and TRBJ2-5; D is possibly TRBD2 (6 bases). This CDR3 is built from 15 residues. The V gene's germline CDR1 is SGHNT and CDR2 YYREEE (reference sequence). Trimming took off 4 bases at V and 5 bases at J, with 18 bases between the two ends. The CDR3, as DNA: TGTGCCAGCAGCCGAAATCCGGGGGAAGGGGAGACCCAGTACTTC. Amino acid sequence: CASSRNPGEGETQYF.

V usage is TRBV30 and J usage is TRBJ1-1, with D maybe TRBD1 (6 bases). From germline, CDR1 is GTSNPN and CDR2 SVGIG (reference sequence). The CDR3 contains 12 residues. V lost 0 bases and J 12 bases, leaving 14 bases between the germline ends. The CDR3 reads CAWSVRVGGPFF. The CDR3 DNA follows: TGTGCCTGGAGTGTACGAGTTGGGGGCCCTTTCTTT.

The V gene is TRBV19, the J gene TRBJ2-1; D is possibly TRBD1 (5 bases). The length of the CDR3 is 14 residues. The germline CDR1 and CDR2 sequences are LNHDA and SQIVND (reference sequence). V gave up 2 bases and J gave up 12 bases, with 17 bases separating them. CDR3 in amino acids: CASSISADGQGQFF. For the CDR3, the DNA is TGTGCCAGTAGTATATCGGCGGATGGGCAGGGGCAGTTCTTC.

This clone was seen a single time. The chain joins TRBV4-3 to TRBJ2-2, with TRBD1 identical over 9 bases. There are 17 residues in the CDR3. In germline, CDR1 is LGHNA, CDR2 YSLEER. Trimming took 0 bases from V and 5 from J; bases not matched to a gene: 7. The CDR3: CASSQDVQGARTGELFF. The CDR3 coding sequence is TGCGCCAGCAGCCAAGATGTACAGGGGGCAAGGACCGGGGAGCTGTTTTTT.

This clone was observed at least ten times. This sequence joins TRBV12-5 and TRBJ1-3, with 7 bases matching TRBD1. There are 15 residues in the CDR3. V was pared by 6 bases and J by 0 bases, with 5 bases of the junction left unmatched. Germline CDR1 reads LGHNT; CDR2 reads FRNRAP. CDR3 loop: CASGKGAYSGNTIYF. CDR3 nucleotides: TGTGCTAGTGGGAAGGGGGCCTACTCTGGAAACACCATATATTTT. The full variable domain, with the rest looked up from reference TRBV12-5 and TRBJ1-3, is DARVTQTPRHKVTEMGQEVTMRCQPILGHNTVFWYRQTMMQGLELLAYFRNRAPLDDSGMPKDRFSAEMPDATLATLKIQPSEPRDSAVYFCASGKGAYSGNTIYFGEGSWLTVV.

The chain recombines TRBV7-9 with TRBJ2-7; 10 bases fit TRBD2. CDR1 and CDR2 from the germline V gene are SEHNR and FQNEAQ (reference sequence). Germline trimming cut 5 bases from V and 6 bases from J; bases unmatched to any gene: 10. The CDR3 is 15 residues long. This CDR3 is CASSPPGLALPEQYF. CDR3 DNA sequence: TGTGCCAGCAGCCCCCCGGGACTAGCGTTGCCCGAGCAGTACTTC.

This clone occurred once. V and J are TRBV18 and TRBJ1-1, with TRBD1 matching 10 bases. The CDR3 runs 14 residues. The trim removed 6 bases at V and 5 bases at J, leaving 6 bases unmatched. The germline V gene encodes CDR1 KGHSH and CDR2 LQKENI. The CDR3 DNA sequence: TGTGCCAGCTCCAAAGACAGGGGGCGGACTGAAGCTTTCTTT. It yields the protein CASSKDRGRTEAFF.

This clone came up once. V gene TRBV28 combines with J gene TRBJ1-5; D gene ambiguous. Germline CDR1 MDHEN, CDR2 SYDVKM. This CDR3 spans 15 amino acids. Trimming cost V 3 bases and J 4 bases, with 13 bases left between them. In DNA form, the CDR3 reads TGTGCCAGCAGTTTTGTCAGGATTTTTAATCAGCCCCAGCATTTT. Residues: CASSFVRIFNQPQHF.

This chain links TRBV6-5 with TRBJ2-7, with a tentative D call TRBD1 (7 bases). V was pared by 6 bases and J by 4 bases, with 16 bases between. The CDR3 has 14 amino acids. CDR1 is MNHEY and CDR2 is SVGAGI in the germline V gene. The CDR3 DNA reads TGTGCCAGCAGCCGGAGGGGGCAGTTTTACGAGCAGTACTTC. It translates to CASSRRGQFYEQYF.

The CDR3 DNA follows: TGTGCCAGCAGTTACGGTTCGGGGTCGGTCCCGTACGAGCAGTACTTC. Translating it yields CASSYGSGSVPYEQYF. The V and J genes are TRBV6-5 and TRBJ2-7; maybe TRBD2 (5 bases). Germline loops: CDR1 MNHEY, CDR2 SVGAGI. Trimming cost V 2 bases and J 4 bases, with 18 bases left between them. The CDR3 covers 16 residues.

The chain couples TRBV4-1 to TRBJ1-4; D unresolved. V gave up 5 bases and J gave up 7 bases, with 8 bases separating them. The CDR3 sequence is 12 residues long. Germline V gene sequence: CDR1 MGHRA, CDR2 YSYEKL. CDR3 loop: CASSGYSEKLFF. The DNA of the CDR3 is TGCGCCAGCAGCGGATACAGTGAAAAACTGTTTTTT.

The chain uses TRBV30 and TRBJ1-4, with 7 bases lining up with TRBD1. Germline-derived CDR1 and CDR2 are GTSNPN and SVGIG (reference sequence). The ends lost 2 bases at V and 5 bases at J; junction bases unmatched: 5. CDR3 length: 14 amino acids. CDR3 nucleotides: TGTGCCTGGAGTAGGGCAGGGGGAAATGAAAAACTGTTTTTT. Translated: CAWSRAGGNEKLFF.

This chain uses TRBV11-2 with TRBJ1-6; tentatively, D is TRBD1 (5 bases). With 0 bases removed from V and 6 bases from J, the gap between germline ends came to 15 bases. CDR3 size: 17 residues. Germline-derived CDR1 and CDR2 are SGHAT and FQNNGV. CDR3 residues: CASSLDPAGRLNSPLHF. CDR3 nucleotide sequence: TGTGCCAGCAGCTTAGATCCTGCGGGACGGCTTAATTCACCCCTCCACTTT.

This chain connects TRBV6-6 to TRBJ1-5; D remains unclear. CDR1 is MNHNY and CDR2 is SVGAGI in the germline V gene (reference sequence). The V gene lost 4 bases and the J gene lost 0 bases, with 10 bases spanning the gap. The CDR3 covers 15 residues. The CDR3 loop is CASSSTEYSNQPQHF. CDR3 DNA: TGTGCCAGCAGTTCCACAGAGTATAGCAATCAGCCCCAGCATTTT.

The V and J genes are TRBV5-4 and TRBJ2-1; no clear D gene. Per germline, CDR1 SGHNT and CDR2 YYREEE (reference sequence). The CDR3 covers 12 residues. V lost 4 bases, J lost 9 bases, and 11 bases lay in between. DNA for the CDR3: TGTGCCAGCAGCACTACGATGGGTGAGCAGTTCTTC. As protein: CASSTTMGEQFF. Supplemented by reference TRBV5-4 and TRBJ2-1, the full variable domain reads ETGVTQSPTHLIKTRGQQVTLRCSSQSGHNTVSWYQQALGQGPQFIFQYYREEENGRGNFPPRFSGLQFPNYSSELNVNALELDDSALYLCASSTTMGEQFFGPGTRLTVL.

This chain's CDR3 is CASSSGALVTGELFF. CDR3 bases: TGCGCCAGCAGCTCAGGGGCCTTGGTAACCGGGGAGCTGTTTTTT. V usage is TRBV5-1 and J usage is TRBJ2-2; possibly TRBD1 for D (6 bases). Trimming cost V 3 bases and J 5 bases, with 14 bases left between them. This CDR3 has 15 residues. The V gene's germline CDR1 is SGHRS and CDR2 YFSETQ.

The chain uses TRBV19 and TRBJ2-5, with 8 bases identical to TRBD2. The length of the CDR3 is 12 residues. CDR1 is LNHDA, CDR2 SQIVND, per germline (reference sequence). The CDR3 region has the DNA TGTGGAGTGGGTGACAGGCGGGGGGCCCAGTACTTC. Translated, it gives CGVGDRRGAQYF.

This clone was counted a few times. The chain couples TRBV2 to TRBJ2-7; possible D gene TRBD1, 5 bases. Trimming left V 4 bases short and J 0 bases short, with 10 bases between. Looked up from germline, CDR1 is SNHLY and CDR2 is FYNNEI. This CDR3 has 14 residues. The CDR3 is CASSVTGDSYEQYF. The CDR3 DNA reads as TGTGCCAGCAGTGTAACAGGTGACTCCTACGAGCAGTACTTC.

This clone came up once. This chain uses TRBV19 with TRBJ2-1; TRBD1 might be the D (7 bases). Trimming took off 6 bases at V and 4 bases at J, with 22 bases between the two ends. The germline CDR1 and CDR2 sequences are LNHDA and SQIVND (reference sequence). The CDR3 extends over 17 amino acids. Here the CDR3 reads CASRTGSFRSGYNEQFF. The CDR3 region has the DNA TGTGCCAGTAGGACAGGGTCTTTCCGCAGCGGGTACAATGAGCAGTTCTTC.

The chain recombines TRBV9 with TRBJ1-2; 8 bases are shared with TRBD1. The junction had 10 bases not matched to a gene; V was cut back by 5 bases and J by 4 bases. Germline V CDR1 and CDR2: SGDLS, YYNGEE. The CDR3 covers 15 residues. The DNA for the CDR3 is TGTGCCAGCAGTTCCGAGGGGCAGGGGGCCTATGGCTACACCTTC. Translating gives CASSSEGQGAYGYTF.

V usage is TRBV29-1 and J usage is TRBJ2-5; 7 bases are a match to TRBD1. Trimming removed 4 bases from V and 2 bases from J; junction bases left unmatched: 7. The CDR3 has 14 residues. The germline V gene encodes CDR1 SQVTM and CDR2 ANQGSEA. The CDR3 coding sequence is TGCAGCGTTGGCCCGGGACAGCTACAAGAGACCCAGTACTTC. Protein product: CSVGPGQLQETQYF. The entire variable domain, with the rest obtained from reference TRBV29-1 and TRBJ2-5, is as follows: SAVISQKPSRDICQRGTSLTIQCQVDSQVTMMFWYRQQPGQSLTLIATANQGSEATYESGFVIDKFPISRPNLTFSTLTVSNMSPEDSSIYLCSVGPGQLQETQYFGPGTRLLVL.

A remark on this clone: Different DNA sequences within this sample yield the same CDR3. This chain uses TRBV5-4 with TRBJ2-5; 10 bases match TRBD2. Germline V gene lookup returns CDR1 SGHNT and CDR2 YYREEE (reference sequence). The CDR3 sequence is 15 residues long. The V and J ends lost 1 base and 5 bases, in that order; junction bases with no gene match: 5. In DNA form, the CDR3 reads TGTGCCAGCAGCTTGAGAGCGGGGGGGCCGGAGACCCAGTACTTC. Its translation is CASSLRAGGPETQYF.

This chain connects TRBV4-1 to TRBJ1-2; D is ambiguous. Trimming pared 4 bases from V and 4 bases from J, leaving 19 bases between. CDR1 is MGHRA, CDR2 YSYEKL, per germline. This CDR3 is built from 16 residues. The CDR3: CASSLRHAIEGYGYTF. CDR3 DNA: TGCGCCAGCAGCCTCCGCCATGCGATTGAGGGCTATGGCTACACCTTC.

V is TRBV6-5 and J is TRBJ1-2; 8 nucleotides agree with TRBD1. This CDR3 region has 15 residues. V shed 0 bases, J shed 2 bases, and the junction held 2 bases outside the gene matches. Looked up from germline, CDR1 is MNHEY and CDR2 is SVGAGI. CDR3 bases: TGTGCCAGCAGTTACTCGTCAGGGGGCAACTATGGCTACACCTTC. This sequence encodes CASSYSSGGNYGYTF.

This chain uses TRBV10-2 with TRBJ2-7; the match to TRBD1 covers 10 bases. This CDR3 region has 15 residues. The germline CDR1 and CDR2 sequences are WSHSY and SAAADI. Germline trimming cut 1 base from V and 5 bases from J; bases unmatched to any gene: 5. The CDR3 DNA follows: TGCGCCAGCAGTGAGTTCGGGACAGGGGTCGACGAGCAGTACTTC. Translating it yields CASSEFGTGVDEQYF.

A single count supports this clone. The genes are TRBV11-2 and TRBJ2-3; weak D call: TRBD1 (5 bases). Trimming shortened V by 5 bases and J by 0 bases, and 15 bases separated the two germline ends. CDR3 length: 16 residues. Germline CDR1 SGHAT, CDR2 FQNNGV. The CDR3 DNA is TGTGCCAGCAGCCCTCAGGGTGCTTGGAGCACAGATACGCAGTATTTT. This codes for CASSPQGAWSTDTQYF.

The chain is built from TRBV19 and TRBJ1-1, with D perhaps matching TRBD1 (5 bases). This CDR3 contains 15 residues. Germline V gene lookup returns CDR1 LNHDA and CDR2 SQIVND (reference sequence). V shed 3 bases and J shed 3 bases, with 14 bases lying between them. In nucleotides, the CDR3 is TGTGCCAGTAGTATGAGAGCGACAGCGTACACTGAAGCTTTCTTT. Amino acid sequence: CASSMRATAYTEAFF.

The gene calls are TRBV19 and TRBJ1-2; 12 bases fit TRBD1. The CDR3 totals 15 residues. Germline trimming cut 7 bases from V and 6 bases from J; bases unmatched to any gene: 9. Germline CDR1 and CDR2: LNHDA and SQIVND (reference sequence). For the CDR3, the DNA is TGTGCCAGTAATCACCCGGGACAGGGGGCCGATGGCTACACCTTC. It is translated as CASNHPGQGADGYTF.

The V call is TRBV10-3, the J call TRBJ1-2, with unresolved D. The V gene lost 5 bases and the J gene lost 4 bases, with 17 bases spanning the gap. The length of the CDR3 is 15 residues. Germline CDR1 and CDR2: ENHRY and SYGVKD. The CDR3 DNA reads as TGTGCCATCAGTCCATTCTCCCGGAGCCTCTATGGCTACACCTTC. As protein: CAISPFSRSLYGYTF.

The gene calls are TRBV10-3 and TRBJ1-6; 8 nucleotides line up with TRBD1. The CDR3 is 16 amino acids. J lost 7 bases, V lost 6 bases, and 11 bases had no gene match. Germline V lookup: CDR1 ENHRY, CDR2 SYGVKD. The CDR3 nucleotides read TGTGCCATCAGCATAACTCCGGGACAGGAGAATTCACCCCTCCACTTT. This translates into CAISITPGQENSPLHF.